A single sample is the source of the 29 T cell receptor beta chains below, sequenced in a study of cytomegalovirus exposure and HLA in healthy donors. Sequenced by immunoSEQ multiplex PCR; TCRdb stores in-frame clones only, minus some. The sample lists 150,000 to 250,000 clones; approximately 78% were seen once. The sequencing input was PBMCs. Receptor source: a woman in her twenties or thirties in good health and CMV-seronegative.

This chain links TRBV6-1 with TRBJ1-2; D unresolved. The V end lost 1 base, the J end lost 8 bases, and 11 bases lay between the germline ends. CDR1 and CDR2 from the germline V gene are MNHNS and SASEGT. The CDR3 loop spans 13 amino acids. CDR3 coding DNA: TGTGCCAGCAGTGAAGGGCCGGAGTCAGGCTACACCTTC. Translation gives CASSEGPESGYTF.

The J gene is TRBJ2-7, the V gene TRBV2, with D uncertain. The ends were cut back, 5 bases at V and 3 bases at J, with 8 bases in the middle. The CDR3 covers 12 residues. Germline V gene data show CDR1 as SNHLY and CDR2 as FYNNEI. The CDR3 DNA reads as TGTGCCAGCAGTCGGCAGGACTACGAGCAGTACTTC. Residues: CASSRQDYEQYF.

The CDR3 coding sequence is TGTGCCAGCAGCTCCCGGACAGGGCGTGTGACCCTCCACTTT. This encodes CASSSRTGRVTLHF. The V and J genes are TRBV7-9 and TRBJ1-6; 8 bases align to TRBD1. Trimming removed 4 bases from V and 14 bases from J; junction bases left unmatched: 10. CDR1 SEHNR and CDR2 FQNEAQ come from the germline V gene (reference sequence). The CDR3 has 14 amino acids.

The CDR3: CASSSLVTGQDEQFF. The CDR3 nucleotides are TGTGCCAGCTCGTCACTAGTGACGGGACAGGATGAGCAGTTCTTC. The J gene is TRBJ2-1, the V gene TRBV18; TRBD1 agrees at 8 bases. CDR3 length: 15 amino acids. J was trimmed by 8 bases and V by 6 bases; bases with no gene match: 12. Germline-derived CDR1 and CDR2 are KGHSH and LQKENI. The full variable domain, its missing parts supplied by reference TRBV18 and TRBJ2-1, is NAGVMQNPRHLVRRRGQEARLRCSPMKGHSHVYWYRQLPEEGLKFMVYLQKENIIDESGMPKERFSAEFPKEGPSILRIQQVVRGDSAAYFCASSSLVTGQDEQFFGPGTRLTVL.

The rearrangement joins TRBV2 to TRBJ2-7, with a tentative D call TRBD1 (6 bases). The CDR3 has 13 amino acids. V was trimmed by 8 bases and J by 1 base, leaving 12 bases between them. Germline V gives CDR1 SNHLY, CDR2 FYNNEI. Written as DNA, the CDR3 is TGTGCCAGCTGGGACAACGGTTCCTACGAGCAGTACTTC. Translated: CASWDNGSYEQYF. The full variable domain, with the rest looked up from reference TRBV2 and TRBJ2-7, is EPEVTQTPSHQVTQMGQEVILRCVPISNHLYFYWYRQILGQKVEFLVSFYNNEISEKSEIFDDQFSVERPDGSNFTLKIRSTKLEDSAMYFCASWDNGSYEQYFGPGTRLTVT.

Remarks on this clone: Distinct nucleotide sequences in the sample also encode this CDR3. The V gene is TRBV28, the J gene TRBJ2-2; D may be TRBD2 (5 bases). Germline CDR1 MDHEN, CDR2 SYDVKM. Trimming took off 1 base at V and 5 bases at J, with 5 bases between the two ends. There are 13 residues in the CDR3. The CDR3 protein is CASSLSGTGELFF. Here the CDR3 DNA reads TGTGCCAGCAGTTTATCGGGGACCGGGGAGCTGTTTTTT.

V gene TRBV7-9 combines with J gene TRBJ1-4; D is ambiguous. Between the trimmed V and J ends, which lost 2 bases and 7 bases, there was a span of 17 bases. The CDR3 totals 16 residues. Germline V gene data show CDR1 as SEHNR and CDR2 as FQNEAQ (reference sequence). CDR3 nucleotide sequence: TGTGCCAGCAGCTTACCTGGGAGCCCGAAGGGTGAAAAACTGTTTTTT. Encoded protein: CASSLPGSPKGEKLFF.

V gene TRBV28 combines with J gene TRBJ2-7; the match to TRBD1 covers 7 bases. V lost 2 bases to trimming and J lost 7 bases; unmatched junction nucleotides: 8. The CDR3 spans 14 residues. Germline V gene sequence: CDR1 MDHEN, CDR2 SYDVKM. CDR3 protein: CASSLQQGHWEQYF. The CDR3 nucleotides are TGTGCCAGCAGTTTACAACAGGGGCATTGGGAGCAGTACTTC.

CDR3 bases: TGTGCCAGCAGCCAATATCCCCTAGCGGGATCCTACAATGAGCAGTTCTTC. This translates into CASSQYPLAGSYNEQFF. The chain links TRBV4-2 to TRBJ2-1; 9 nucleotides line up with TRBD2. The V and J ends lost 2 bases and 1 base, in that order; junction bases with no gene match: 6. The CDR3 contains 17 residues. Germline CDR1 LGHNA, CDR2 YNFKEQ.

This chain connects TRBV5-1 to TRBJ2-5; the match to TRBD1 covers 12 bases. J was trimmed by 4 bases and V by 8 bases; bases with no gene match: 15. Germline V gives CDR1 SGHRS, CDR2 YFSETQ. There are 17 residues in the CDR3. CDR3 nucleotide sequence: TGCGCCAGGATGCGGGGACAGGGGGCCCAGCGGACAGAGACCCAGTACTTC. Translation: CARMRGQGAQRTETQYF.

The CDR3 reads CASGSFGETQYF. CDR3 bases: TGTGCCAGCGGGAGCTTTGGGGAGACCCAGTACTTC. The chain is built from TRBV6-1 and TRBJ2-5; D might be TRBD2 (5 bases). The CDR3 runs to 12 residues. Germline assignment: CDR1 MNHNS and CDR2 SASEGT. V was pared by 8 bases and J by 5 bases, with 12 bases between.

The chain combines TRBV28 with TRBJ2-2; D is perhaps TRBD1 (7 bases). Germline V gene sequence: CDR1 MDHEN, CDR2 SYDVKM. The CDR3 runs 15 residues. The V gene lost 8 bases and the J gene lost 7 bases, with 20 bases spanning the gap. Written as DNA, the CDR3 is TGTGCCAGCCGCTGGAGGGGGCTGAGTATCGGGGAGCTGTTTTTT. Amino acid sequence: CASRWRGLSIGELFF.

This chain joins TRBV5-1 and TRBJ2-3; a weak D match, TRBD1 (6 bases). Germline V gene data show CDR1 as SGHRS and CDR2 as YFSETQ. The CDR3 consists of 15 residues. The ends were cut back, 2 bases at V and 0 bases at J, with 10 bases in the middle. CDR3 residues: CASSFQQGSTDTQYF. For the CDR3, the DNA is TGCGCCAGCAGCTTTCAGCAGGGGAGCACAGATACGCAGTATTTT.

This clone has just a few counts. The J gene is TRBJ2-7, the V gene TRBV6-6, with D maybe TRBD1 (5 bases). Trimming removed 0 bases from V and 0 bases from J, with 6 bases in between. There are 14 residues in the CDR3. Germline loops: CDR1 MNHNY, CDR2 SVGAGI (reference sequence). The CDR3: CASSYSRGSYEQYF. The CDR3 DNA reads TGTGCCAGCAGTTACTCAAGGGGCTCCTACGAGCAGTACTTC.

This clone was counted only a few times. CDR3 region: CASSDSAGGSTDTQYF. The CDR3 DNA sequence: TGTGCCAGCAGTGACTCAGCGGGGGGGAGCACAGATACGCAGTATTTT. The genes are TRBV6-4 and TRBJ2-3; 10 nucleotides line up with TRBD2. The CDR3 runs to 16 residues. J was trimmed by 0 bases and V by 0 bases; bases with no gene match: 0. Per germline, CDR1 MRHNA and CDR2 SNTAGT.

This chain uses TRBV5-1 with TRBJ2-2; 11 bases are a match to TRBD2. The CDR3 loop spans 16 amino acids. Trimming removed 4 bases from V and 5 bases from J; junction bases left unmatched: 7. Germline-derived CDR1 and CDR2 are SGHRS and YFSETQ. For the CDR3, the DNA is TGCGCCAGCAGCCGGACGACTAGCGGGGATACCGGGGAGCTGTTTTTT. Translation gives CASSRTTSGDTGELFF.

This clone was observed once. The chain combines TRBV19 with TRBJ1-1; 7 positions agree with TRBD1. The trim removed 8 bases at V and 5 bases at J, leaving 17 bases unmatched. The germline V gene has CDR1 LNHDA and CDR2 SQIVND (reference sequence). The CDR3 totals 16 residues. In DNA, the CDR3 is TGTGCCAGTCCCATCAGGAGGGGGCGGGTGAGTACTGAAGCTTTCTTT. This translates into CASPIRRGRVSTEAFF. Filled out from reference TRBV19 and TRBJ1-1, the complete variable domain reads DGGITQSPKYLFRKEGQNVTLSCEQNLNHDAMYWYRQDPGQGLRLIYYSQIVNDFQKGDIAEGYSVSREKKESFPLTVTSAQKNPTAFYLCASPIRRGRVSTEAFFGQGTRLTVV.

This chain links TRBV6-1 with TRBJ2-7; 8 bases map to TRBD1. The CDR3 is 16 amino acids. From germline, CDR1 is MNHNS and CDR2 SASEGT. Trimming took 1 base from V and 2 from J; bases not matched to a gene: 7. CDR3 coding DNA: TGTGCCAGCAGTGAAGGGTGGGGACAGGTTGCCTACGAGCAGTACTTC. Its protein product is CASSEGWGQVAYEQYF.

The chain is built from TRBV18 and TRBJ2-2; D uncertain. Trimming cost V 3 bases and J 1 base, with 12 bases left between them. The CDR3 contains 16 residues. Germline V gene data show CDR1 as KGHSH and CDR2 as LQKENI. The chain's CDR3 is CASSPQTRLNTGELFF. CDR3 bases: TGTGCCAGCTCACCGCAGACACGCCTGAACACCGGGGAGCTGTTTTTT.

The CDR3 sequence: CASSLGSSTDTQYF. The CDR3 DNA reads as TGCGCCAGCAGCTTGGGTAGTAGCACAGATACGCAGTATTTT. The chain recombines TRBV5-1 with TRBJ2-3; D remains unclear. The CDR3 runs 14 residues. Per germline, CDR1 SGHRS and CDR2 YFSETQ. Trimming cost V 0 bases and J 0 bases, with 5 bases left between them.

The rearrangement joins TRBV29-1 to TRBJ2-1, with 11 bases identical to TRBD2. The CDR3 has 15 residues. J lost 4 bases, V lost 3 bases, and 5 bases had no gene match. CDR1 SQVTM and CDR2 ANQGSEA come from the germline V gene. The CDR3 protein is CSVDATSGVYNEQFF. The DNA for the CDR3 is TGCAGCGTTGATGCGACTAGCGGGGTATACAATGAGCAGTTCTTC.

The chain's CDR3 is CASSLRQANTEAFF. The DNA of the CDR3 is TGCGCCAGCAGCTTGCGGCAGGCGAACACTGAAGCTTTCTTT. The J gene is TRBJ1-1, the V gene TRBV5-1; D gene ambiguous. The CDR3 is 14 residues long. Germline loops: CDR1 SGHRS, CDR2 YFSETQ. Trimming pared 1 base from V and 1 base from J, leaving 8 bases between.

This chain links TRBV18 with TRBJ1-6, with a weak D call TRBD1 (6 bases). V dropped 1 base and J dropped 3 bases, with 13 bases sitting between them. The CDR3 is made up of 17 amino acids. Germline V lookup: CDR1 KGHSH, CDR2 LQKENI. The CDR3 DNA reads TGTGCCAGCTCACCACGGCCAGGGGACCACTATAATTCACCCCTCCACTTT. Its protein is CASSPRPGDHYNSPLHF.

CDR3 DNA: TGTGCCAGCAGCCACGACAGCAGCCTCTACGAGCAGTACTTC. Residues: CASSHDSSLYEQYF. The genes are TRBV6-5 and TRBJ2-7; perhaps TRBD1 as D (5 bases). CDR1 is MNHEY and CDR2 is SVGAGI in the germline V gene. The CDR3 is made up of 14 amino acids. V was trimmed by 6 bases and J by 3 bases, leaving 15 bases between them.

This rearrangement joins TRBV27 to TRBJ1-1; no reliable D call. Trimming left V 2 bases short and J 4 bases short, with 17 bases between. The CDR3 is made up of 16 amino acids. Germline assignment: CDR1 MNHEY and CDR2 SMNVEV (reference sequence). CDR3 DNA sequence: TGTGCCAGCAGTTTACTTGTCCCAAGCCATCCCACTGAAGCTTTCTTT. Translating gives CASSLLVPSHPTEAFF.

The rearrangement uses TRBV19 and TRBJ1-5, with a weak D call TRBD1 (6 bases). Germline assignment: CDR1 LNHDA and CDR2 SQIVND (reference sequence). CDR3 length equals 14 residues. V lost 9 bases, J lost 4 bases, and 16 bases lay in between. CDR3 nucleotides: TGTGCCAGCAACATAGGGGGTGGGAATCAGCCCCAGCATTTT. Amino acid sequence: CASNIGGGNQPQHF.

This rearrangement joins TRBV27 to TRBJ2-7, with 7 bases lining up with TRBD1. The germline V gene encodes CDR1 MNHEY and CDR2 SMNVEV (reference sequence). J gave up 5 bases and V 7 bases, and 11 bases lay outside the gene matches. The CDR3 length is 14 residues. The CDR3 nucleotides read TGTGCCAGCACCCGAGACAGGGCCTCGAACGAGCAGTACTTC. Translation: CASTRDRASNEQYF.

This chain joins TRBV5-1 and TRBJ2-1; TRBD2 matches at 7 bases. Trimming at V came to 0 bases and at J to 7 bases, leaving 7 bases not matched to a gene. The CDR3 is made up of 15 amino acids. Per the germline V gene, CDR1 is SGHRS and CDR2 is YFSETQ. CDR3 loop: CASSLGSGTQNEQFF. CDR3 DNA sequence: TGCGCCAGCAGCTTGGGAAGCGGGACCCAAAATGAGCAGTTCTTC.

The V call is TRBV18, the J call TRBJ2-2; 8 positions match TRBD2. V lost 1 base to trimming and J lost 1 base; unmatched junction nucleotides: 2. Germline values: CDR1 KGHSH, CDR2 LQKENI. The CDR3 covers 16 residues. CDR3 sequence: CASSPQGLGNTGELFF. The CDR3 nucleotides are TGTGCCAGCTCACCACAGGGACTAGGGAACACCGGGGAGCTGTTTTTT.